This T cell receptor (beta chain) appears in the sequencing data of a study of T cells in Graves' hyperthyroidism and ophthalmopathy. Study background: It was at initial diagnosis, before any treatment, that peripheral blood was collected.

TCR beta CDR3 region amplification was performed from RNA transcripts. Researchers ran a first-round RT-PCR on the TCR CDR3 using the HTBI primer set. TCRdb called the multiplex PCR reads again in MiXCR, with one record for every CDR3 protein. The data show 300,000 to 350,000 distinct CDR3 sequences, around a sixth seen once. In its sample, this clonotype was seen a few times. The study based diagnoses on clinical symptoms, serum thyroxine and TRAb, thyroid ultrasound and orbital computed tomography. Fresh peripheral blood, around 10 ml of it, supplied the PBMCs. From germline, CDR1 is SGHRS and CDR2 YFSETQ. This CDR3 spans 13 amino acids. The V gene lost 3 bases and the J gene lost 8 bases, with 14 bases spanning the gap.

The chain couples TRBV5-1 to TRBJ1-1; D gene uncertain. The sample was blood. This clonotype originated in a woman between 45 and 65 years old with Graves' hyperthyroidism. As DNA, the CDR3 is TGCGCCAGCAGCTCCTCTTGGGAGGAGGAAGCTTTCTTT. Translating it yields CASSSSWEEEAFF. The full variable domain, rest sourced from reference TRBV5-1 and TRBJ1-1, is KAGVTQTPRYLIKTRGQQVTLSCSPISGHRSVSWYQQTPGQGLQFLFEYFSETQRNKGNFPGRFSGRQFSNSRSEMNVSTLELGDSALYLCASSSSWEEEAFFGQGTRLTVV.